Sequencing of this T cell receptor (beta chain) was carried out in a study of T cells expressing NK-cell markers (dated by TCRdb to the early 2020s). Notes on the research overall: In sorted CD3+CD56+NKG2C+, CD3+CD56+NKG2C- and CD3+CD56-NKG2C+ T-cell subsets from roughly 8 donors, TCR beta-chain repertoires were profiled. Randomly selected healthy volunteers, three men and five women, were used as the eight sequenced donors. Seven of the eight sequenced donors were HCMV-seropositive and one was HCMV-seronegative. Illumina HiSeq 2000/2500, MiSeq or NextSeq was used to sequence libraries as 2 x 150 bp reads.

To determine HCMV serostatus, a commercial ELISA kit was used to detect HCMV-specific IgG in serum. Peripheral blood mononuclear cells were isolated from blood by Ficoll density gradient centrifugation. This clonotype is large (0.1 to 1%) by frequency; its count is not recorded. Its antigen remains undetermined. This sample was sequenced with an Illumina HiSeq 2000. 5'RACE template switching, by which a universal primer site and unique molecular identifiers were added, was used to make TCR beta cDNA libraries. cDNA synthesis was primed from the TCR beta constant segment and was followed by two successive PCR amplification steps. Concerning the study's data processing: MIGEC was used to demultiplex reads and group the reads by UMI, and MiTCR was used to assemble and quantify clonotypes. To exclude erroneous sequences, only TCR cDNA sequences supported by at least two reads were retained. The tcR package was used for downstream repertoire analysis, and clonotypes were matched between fractions using CDR3 nucleotide sequence together with V segment. VDJmatch was used to annotate antigen specificity against VDJdb, with one amino acid substitution in CDR3 allowed. TCRdb reprocessed the reads, so every CDR3 protein sequence counts as one entry and DNA is not shown. In this record, the V and J calls reflect TCRdb's handling and not the investigators' own analysis. The table held for this sample gives thousands of distinct CDR3 sequences. The top ten clones comprise 55% to 80% of the sample.

Study-wide conclusions, independent of this receptor: Those dominant clonotypes were again the most abundant among CD3+CD56-NKG2C+ cells in a few donors, at about 25-65%. Whether the expanded NKG2C-expressing T cell clones were specific for HCMV antigens was left unclear. In over 5 donors, the dominant CD3+CD56+NKG2C+ clonotypes were among the top 10 CD8+ clonotypes and accounted for 1.0-7.0% of CD8+ T cells.

CDR1 PRHDT and CDR2 FYEKMQ were looked up in the germline V gene (reference sequence). From the cysteine up to the phenylalanine, the CDR3 has a length of 15 residues. The protein alone is recorded here. The V and J genes are TRBV13 and TRBJ2-3. Sequences were obtained from blood T cells: a sorted CD56 or NKG2C T cell subset, CD4+ or CD8+ T cells, or bulk PBMC T cells (not recorded which). This TCR came from a man aged 18-75 years in good health. The CDR3 corresponds to CASSPWSWRGDTQYF.